This T cell receptor (beta chain) is drawn from a study of blood T cell repertoires in COVID-19. Study details: PBMCs, B-cell-depleted T cells, or T cells were the source of the cDNA or gDNA that made up the material.

Assay: immunoSEQ multiplex PCR; the TCRdb copy retains only in-frame clones and omits some. The table shows approximately 46,000 clones, with about 89% occurring only once. Germline assignment: CDR1 GTSNPN and CDR2 SVGIG (reference sequence). CDR3 size: 14 residues. With 0 bases clipped from V and 9 bases from J, the junction kept 3 bases outside the gene matches. The V gene is TRBV30, the J gene TRBJ1-5, with TRBD1 matching 12 bases. Material: peripheral blood. This TCR was recovered from a man aged 60 to 75 with active or convalescent COVID-19. In DNA, the CDR3 is TGTGCCTGGAGTGTTGGGACAGGGGGCATGCCCCAGCATTTT. This encodes CAWSVGTGGMPQHF. The full variable domain, its missing parts supplied by reference TRBV30 and TRBJ1-5, is SQTIHQWPATLVQPVGSPLSLECTVEGTSNPNLYWYRQAAGRGLQLLFYSVGIGQISSEVPQNLSASRPQDRQFILSSKKLLLSDSGFYLCAWSVGTGGMPQHFGDGTRLSIL.